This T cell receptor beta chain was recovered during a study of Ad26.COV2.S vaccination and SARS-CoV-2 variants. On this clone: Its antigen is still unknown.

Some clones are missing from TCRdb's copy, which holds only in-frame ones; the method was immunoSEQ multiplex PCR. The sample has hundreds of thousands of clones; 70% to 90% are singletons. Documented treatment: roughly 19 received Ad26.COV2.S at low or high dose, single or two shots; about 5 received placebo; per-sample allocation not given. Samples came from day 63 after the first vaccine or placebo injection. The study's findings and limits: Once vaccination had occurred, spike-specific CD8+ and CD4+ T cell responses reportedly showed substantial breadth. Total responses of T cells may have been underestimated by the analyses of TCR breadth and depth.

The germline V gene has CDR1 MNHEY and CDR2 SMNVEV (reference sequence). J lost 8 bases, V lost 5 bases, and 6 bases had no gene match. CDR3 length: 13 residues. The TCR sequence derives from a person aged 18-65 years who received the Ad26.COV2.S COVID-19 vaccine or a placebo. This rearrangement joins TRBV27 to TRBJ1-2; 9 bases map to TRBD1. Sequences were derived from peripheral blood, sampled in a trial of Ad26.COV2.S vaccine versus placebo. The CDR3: CASSPRTGEGYTF. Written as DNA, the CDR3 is TGTGCCAGCAGTCCCCGGACAGGGGAAGGCTACACCTTC.